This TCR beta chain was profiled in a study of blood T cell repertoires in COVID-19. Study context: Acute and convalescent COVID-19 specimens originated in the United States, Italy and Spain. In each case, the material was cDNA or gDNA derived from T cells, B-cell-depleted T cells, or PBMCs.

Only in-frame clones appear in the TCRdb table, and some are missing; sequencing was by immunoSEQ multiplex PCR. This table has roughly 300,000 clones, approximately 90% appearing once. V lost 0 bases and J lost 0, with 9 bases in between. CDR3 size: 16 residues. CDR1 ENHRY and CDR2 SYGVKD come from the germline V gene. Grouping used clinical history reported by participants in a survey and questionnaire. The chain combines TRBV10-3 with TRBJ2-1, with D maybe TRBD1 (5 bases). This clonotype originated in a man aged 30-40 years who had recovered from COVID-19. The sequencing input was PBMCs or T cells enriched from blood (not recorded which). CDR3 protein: CAISESAGYSYNEQFF. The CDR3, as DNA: TGTGCCATCAGTGAGTCAGCAGGGTACTCCTACAATGAGCAGTTCTTC.